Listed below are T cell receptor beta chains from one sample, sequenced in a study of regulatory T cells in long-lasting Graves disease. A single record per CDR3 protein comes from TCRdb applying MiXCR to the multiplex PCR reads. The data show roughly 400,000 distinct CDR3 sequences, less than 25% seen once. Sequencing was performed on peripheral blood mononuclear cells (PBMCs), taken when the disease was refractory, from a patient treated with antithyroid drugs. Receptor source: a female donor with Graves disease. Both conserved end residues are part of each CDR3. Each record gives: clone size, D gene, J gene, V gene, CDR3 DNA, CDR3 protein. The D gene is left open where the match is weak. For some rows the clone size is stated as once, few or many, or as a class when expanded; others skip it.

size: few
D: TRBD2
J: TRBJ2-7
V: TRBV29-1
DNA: TGCAGCGTGGGACTAGCGCTCGGCGAGCAGTACTTC
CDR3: CSVGLALGEQYF

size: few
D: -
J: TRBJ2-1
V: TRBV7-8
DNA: TGTGCCAGCAGTACAGGGGCAGCGGGCTACAATGAGCAGTTCTTC
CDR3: CASSTGAAGYNEQFF

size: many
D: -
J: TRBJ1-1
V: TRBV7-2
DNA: TGTGCCAGCAGCTTCAGGGTTACTGAAGCTTTCTTT
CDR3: CASSFRVTEAFF

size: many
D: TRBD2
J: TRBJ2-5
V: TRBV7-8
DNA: TGTGCCAGCAGCCCTAGCGGACCAAATGGGGAGACCCAGTACTTC
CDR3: CASSPSGPNGETQYF

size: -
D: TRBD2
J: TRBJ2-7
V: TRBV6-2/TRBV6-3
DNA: TGTGCCAGCAGTTACTCGTTTGGTACTAGCGGGAGCAACGAGCAGTACTTC
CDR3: CASSYSFGTSGSNEQYF

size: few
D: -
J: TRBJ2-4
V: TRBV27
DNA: TGTGCCAGCAGTTTATTTGGGAATCCCCTGTACTTC
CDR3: CASSLFGNPLYF

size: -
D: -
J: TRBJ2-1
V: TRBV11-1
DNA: TGTGCCAGCAGCTTCATCTCCGGGACGGTATACAATGAGCAGTTCTTC
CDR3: CASSFISGTVYNEQFF

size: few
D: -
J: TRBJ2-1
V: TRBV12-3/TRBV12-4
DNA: TGTGCCAGCATCGAAAGCGGCAGGATCAACAATGAGCAGTTCTTC
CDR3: CASIESGRINNEQFF

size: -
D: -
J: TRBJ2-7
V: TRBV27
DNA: TGTGCCGGCAGGGGAGTTCCTCTCGAGCAGTACTTC
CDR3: CAGRGVPLEQYF

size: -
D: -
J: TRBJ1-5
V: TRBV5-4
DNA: TGTGCCAGCAGCTTGGGCGGAGGCGAGCGTTTTAGCAATCAGCCCCAGCATTTT
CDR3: CASSLGGGERFSNQPQHF

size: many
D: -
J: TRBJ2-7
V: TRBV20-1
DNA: TGCAGTGTCGCGGGACCGTCCTACGAGCAGTACTTC
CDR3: CSVAGPSYEQYF

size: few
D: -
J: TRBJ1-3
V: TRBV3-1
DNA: TGTGCCAGCAGCCCCCGGGCCCCCGGAGGCACTGGAAACACCATATATTTT
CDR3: CASSPRAPGGTGNTIYF

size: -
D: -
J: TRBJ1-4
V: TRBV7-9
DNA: TGTGCCAGCAGCTTAGCGAGCGGAGGGAGAAGCGAAAAACTGTTTTTT
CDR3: CASSLASGGRSEKLFF

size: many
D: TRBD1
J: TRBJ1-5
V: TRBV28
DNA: TGTGCCAGCAGTTCCGGGACAGCTTATCAGCCCCAGCATTTT
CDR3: CASSSGTAYQPQHF

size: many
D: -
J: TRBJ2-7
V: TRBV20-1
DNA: TGCAGTGCCCGCAATCAGGGTAACTACGAGCAGTACTTC
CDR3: CSARNQGNYEQYF

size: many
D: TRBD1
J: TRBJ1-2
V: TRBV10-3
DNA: TGTGCCATCAGATGGGGAGGGGACAGGTACTATGGCTACACCTTC
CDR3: CAIRWGGDRYYGYTF

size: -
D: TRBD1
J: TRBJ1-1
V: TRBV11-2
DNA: TGTGCCAGCAGCTTATTACCCGGGACAGCGAACACTGAAGCTTTCTTT
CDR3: CASSLLPGTANTEAFF

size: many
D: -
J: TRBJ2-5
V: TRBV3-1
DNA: TGTGCCAGCAGCCAAGATTACGAGACCCAGTACTTC
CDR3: CASSQDYETQYF

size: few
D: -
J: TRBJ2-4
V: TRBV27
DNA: TGTGCCACCGGGGAATTTGGAGCCAAAAACATTCAGTACTTC
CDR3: CATGEFGAKNIQYF

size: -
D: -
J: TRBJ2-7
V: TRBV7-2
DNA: TGTGCCAGCAGCTTAGCAGGTGCGGGTAGTTTCCACTCCTACGAGCAGTACTTC
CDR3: CASSLAGAGSFHSYEQYF

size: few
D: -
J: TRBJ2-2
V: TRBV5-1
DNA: TGCGCCAGCAGCTTGGATGGGGAAGCCGGGGAGCTGTTTTTT
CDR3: CASSLDGEAGELFF

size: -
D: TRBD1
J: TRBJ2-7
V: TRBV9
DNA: TGTGCCAGCAGCGTAGGAGGGACAGGGACCTACGAGCAGTACTTC
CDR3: CASSVGGTGTYEQYF

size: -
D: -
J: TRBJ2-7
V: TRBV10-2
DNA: TGCGCCAGCAGTGACTCGGCCGGGACTGGAGGCTACGAGCAGTACTTC
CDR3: CASSDSAGTGGYEQYF